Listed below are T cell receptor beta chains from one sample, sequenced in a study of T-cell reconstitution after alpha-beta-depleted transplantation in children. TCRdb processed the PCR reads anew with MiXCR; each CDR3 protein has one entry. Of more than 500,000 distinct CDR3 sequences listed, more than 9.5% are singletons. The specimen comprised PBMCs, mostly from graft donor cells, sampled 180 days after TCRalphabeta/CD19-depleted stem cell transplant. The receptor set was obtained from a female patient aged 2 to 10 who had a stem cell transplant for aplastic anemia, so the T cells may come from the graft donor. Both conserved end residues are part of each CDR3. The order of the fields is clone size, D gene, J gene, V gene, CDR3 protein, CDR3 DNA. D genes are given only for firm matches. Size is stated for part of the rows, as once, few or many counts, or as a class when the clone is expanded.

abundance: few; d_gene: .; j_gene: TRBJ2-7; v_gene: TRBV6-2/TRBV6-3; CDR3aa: CASSSFRARTGSYEQYF; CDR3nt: TGTGCCAGCAGTTCGTTTAGAGCGAGAACGGGTTCCTACGAGCAGTACTTC
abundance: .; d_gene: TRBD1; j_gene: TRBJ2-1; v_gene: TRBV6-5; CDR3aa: CASSWDRGRGNEQFF; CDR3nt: TGTGCCAGCAGTTGGGACAGGGGGCGAGGCAATGAGCAGTTCTTC
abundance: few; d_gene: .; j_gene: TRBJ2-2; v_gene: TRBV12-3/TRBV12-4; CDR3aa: CASSLGGVFLATGELFF; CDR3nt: TGTGCCAGCAGTTTGGGTGGGGTTTTCCTGGCCACCGGGGAGCTGTTTTTT
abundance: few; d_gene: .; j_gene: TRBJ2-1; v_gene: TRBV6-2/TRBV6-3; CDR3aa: CASSYAIVGAREIRNEQFF; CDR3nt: TGTGCCAGCAGTTACGCTATCGTAGGGGCCCGGGAGATTCGCAATGAGCAGTTCTTC
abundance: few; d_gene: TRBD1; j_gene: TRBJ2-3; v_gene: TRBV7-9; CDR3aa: CASSLPNPTGGGTQYF; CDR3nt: TGTGCCAGCAGCTTACCGAACCCTACAGGGGGAGGTACGCAGTATTTT
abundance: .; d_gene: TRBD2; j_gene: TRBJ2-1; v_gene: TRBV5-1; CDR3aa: CASKNSLAGLIEQFF; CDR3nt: TGCGCCAGCAAGAATTCCCTAGCGGGACTTATTGAGCAGTTCTTC
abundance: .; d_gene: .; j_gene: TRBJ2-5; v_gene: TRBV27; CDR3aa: CASSSYGPVETQYF; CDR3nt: TGTGCCAGCAGTAGTTACGGACCCGTGGAGACCCAGTACTTC
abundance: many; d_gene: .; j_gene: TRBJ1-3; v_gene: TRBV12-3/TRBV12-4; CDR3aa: CASLGSGNTIYF; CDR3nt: TGTGCCAGCTTGGGGTCTGGAAACACCATATATTTT
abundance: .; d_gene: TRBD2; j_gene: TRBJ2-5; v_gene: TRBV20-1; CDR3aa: CSARPGTSGLQETQYF; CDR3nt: TGCAGTGCTAGACCTGGGACTAGCGGACTCCAAGAGACCCAGTACTTC
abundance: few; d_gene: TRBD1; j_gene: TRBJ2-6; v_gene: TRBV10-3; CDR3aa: CAISVWTGVVGANVLTF; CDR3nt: TGTGCCATCAGTGTGTGGACAGGGGTTGTAGGGGCCAACGTCCTGACTTTC
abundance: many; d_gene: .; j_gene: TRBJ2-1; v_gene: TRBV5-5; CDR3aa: CASRTPPRSSYNEQFF; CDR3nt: TGTGCCAGCCGAACCCCCCCCAGGAGCTCCTACAATGAGCAGTTCTTC
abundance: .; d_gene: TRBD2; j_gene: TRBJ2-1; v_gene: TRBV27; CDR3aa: CASSLWSASGEVEQFF; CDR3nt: TGTGCCAGCAGTTTATGGTCGGCTAGCGGTGAGGTTGAGCAGTTCTTC
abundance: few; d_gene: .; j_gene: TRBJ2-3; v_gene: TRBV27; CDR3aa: CASSSRDVAPNTQYF; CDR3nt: TGTGCCAGCAGTTCCCGGGACGTAGCTCCGAATACGCAGTATTTT
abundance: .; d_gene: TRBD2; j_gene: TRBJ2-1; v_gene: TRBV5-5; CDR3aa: CASSFTSGLGGEGHEQFF; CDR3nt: TGTGCCAGCAGCTTCACTTCGGGACTAGGCGGGGAAGGCCATGAGCAGTTCTTC
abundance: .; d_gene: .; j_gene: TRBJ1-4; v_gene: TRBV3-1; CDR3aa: CASSRGGEGTNEKLFF; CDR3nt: TGTGCCAGCAGCCGCGGAGGGGAGGGAACTAATGAAAAACTGTTTTTT
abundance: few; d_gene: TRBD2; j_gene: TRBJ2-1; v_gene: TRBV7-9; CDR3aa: CASNLAGLLYNEQFF; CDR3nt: TGTGCCAGCAATTTAGCGGGGTTACTTTACAATGAGCAGTTCTTC
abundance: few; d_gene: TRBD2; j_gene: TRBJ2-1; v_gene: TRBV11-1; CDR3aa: CASSDPTSTANNRINEQFF; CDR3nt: TGTGCCAGCAGCGACCCGACTAGCACAGCGAATAATAGGATTAATGAGCAGTTCTTC
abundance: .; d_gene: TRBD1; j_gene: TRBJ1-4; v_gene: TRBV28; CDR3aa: CASSLRYRGGEKLFF; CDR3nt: TGTGCCAGCAGTTTAAGGTACAGGGGAGGCGAAAAACTGTTTTTT
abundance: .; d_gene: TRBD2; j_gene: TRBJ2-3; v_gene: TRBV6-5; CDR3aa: CASGGLAGPDTQYF; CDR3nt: TGTGCCAGCGGGGGACTAGCGGGACCAGATACGCAGTATTTT
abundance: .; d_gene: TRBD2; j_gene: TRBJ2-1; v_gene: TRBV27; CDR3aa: CASRLAGGRPEGYNEQFF; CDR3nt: TGTGCCAGCCGACTAGCGGGAGGGAGGCCCGAGGGTTACAATGAGCAGTTCTTC
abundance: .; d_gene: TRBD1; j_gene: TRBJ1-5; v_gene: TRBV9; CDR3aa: CASSVDPGQGSNQPQHF; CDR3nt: TGTGCCAGCAGCGTAGACCCAGGACAGGGGAGCAATCAGCCCCAGCATTTT
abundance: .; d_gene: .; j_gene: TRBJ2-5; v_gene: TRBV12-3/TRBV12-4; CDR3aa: CASSLPRMAETQYF; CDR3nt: TGTGCCAGCAGTTTGCCTAGGATGGCAGAGACCCAGTACTTC
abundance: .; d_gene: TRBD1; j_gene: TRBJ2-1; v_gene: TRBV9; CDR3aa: CASSVSAEGTGGGNEQFF; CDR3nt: TGTGCCAGCAGCGTATCGGCCGAGGGGACAGGGGGAGGGAATGAGCAGTTCTTC
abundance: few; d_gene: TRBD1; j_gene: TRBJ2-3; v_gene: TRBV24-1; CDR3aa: CATSEPGQGTDTQYF; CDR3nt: TGTGCCACCAGTGAGCCGGGACAGGGGACAGATACGCAGTATTTT
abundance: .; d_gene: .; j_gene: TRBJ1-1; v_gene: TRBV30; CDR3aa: CAWSAAGTEAFF; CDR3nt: TGTGCCTGGAGCGCGGCGGGCACTGAAGCTTTCTTT
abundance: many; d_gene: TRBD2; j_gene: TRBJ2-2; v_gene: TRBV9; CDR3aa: CASSQGLAGGWSGELFF; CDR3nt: TGTGCCAGCAGCCAGGGACTAGCGGGAGGATGGAGCGGGGAGCTGTTTTTT
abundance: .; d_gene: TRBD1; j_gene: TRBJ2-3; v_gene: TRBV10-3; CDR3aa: CAISGKSGTGVTTDTQYF; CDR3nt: TGTGCCATCAGTGGGAAATCCGGGACAGGGGTAACGACAGATACGCAGTATTTT
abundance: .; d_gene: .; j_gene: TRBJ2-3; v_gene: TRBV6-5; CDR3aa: CASSYEGWGTDTQYF; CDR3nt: TGTGCCAGCAGTTACGAGGGTTGGGGCACAGATACGCAGTATTTT
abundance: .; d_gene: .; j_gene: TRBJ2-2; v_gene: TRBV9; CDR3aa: CASTPGGGGTGELFF; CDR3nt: TGTGCCAGCACGCCCGGGGGAGGGGGCACCGGGGAGCTGTTTTTT
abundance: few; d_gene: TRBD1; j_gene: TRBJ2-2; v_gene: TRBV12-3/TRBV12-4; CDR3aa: CASKDRVDTGELFF; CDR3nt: TGTGCCAGCAAAGACAGGGTAGACACCGGGGAGCTGTTTTTT
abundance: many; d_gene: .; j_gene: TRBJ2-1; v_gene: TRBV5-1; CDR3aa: CASSLRLVYEQFF; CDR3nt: TGCGCCAGCAGCCTACGACTAGTCTATGAGCAGTTCTTC
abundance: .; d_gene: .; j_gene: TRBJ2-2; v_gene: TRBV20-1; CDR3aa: CSAIRPTDTGELFF; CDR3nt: TGCAGTGCGATTCGCCCTACCGATACCGGGGAGCTGTTTTTT
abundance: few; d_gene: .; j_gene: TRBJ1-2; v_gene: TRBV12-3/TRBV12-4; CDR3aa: CASTLTEGGGYTF; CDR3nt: TGTGCCAGCACCCTGACCGAGGGGGGTGGCTACACCTTC
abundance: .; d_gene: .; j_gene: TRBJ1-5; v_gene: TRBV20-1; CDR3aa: CSASTFSNQPQHF; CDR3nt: TGCAGTGCTAGTACCTTTAGCAATCAGCCCCAGCATTTT
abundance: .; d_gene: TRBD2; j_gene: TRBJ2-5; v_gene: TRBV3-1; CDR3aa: CASCQPSGVQETQYF; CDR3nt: TGTGCCAGCTGCCAACCTAGCGGGGTACAAGAGACCCAGTACTTC
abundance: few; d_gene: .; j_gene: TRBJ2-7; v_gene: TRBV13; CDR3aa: CASSLAFFGLEQYF; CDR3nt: TGTGCCAGCAGCTTAGCCTTTTTTGGTCTCGAGCAGTACTTC
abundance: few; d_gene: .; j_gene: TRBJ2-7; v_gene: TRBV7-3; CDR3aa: CASSHGQAYEQYF; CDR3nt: TGTGCCAGCAGCCACGGACAAGCCTACGAGCAGTACTTC
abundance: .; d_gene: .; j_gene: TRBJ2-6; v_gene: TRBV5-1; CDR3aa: CASSLPKLGPPERANVLTF; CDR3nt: TGCGCCAGCAGCTTGCCCAAACTGGGCCCGCCAGAACGGGCCAACGTCCTGACTTTC
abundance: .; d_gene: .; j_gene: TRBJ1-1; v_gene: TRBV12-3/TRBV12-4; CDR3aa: CASTPFLDGPKAFF; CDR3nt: TGTGCCAGCACCCCTTTTTTGGACGGCCCTAAAGCTTTCTTT
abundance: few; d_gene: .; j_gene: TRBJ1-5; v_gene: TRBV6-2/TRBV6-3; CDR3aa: CASKQGPGEYQPQHF; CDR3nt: TGTGCCAGCAAACAGGGCCCGGGTGAATATCAGCCCCAGCATTTT
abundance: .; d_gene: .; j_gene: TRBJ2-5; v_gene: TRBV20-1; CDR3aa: CSARGRNQETQYF; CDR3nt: TGCAGTGCTAGAGGACGTAACCAAGAGACCCAGTACTTC
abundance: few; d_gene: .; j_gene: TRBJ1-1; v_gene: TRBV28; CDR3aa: CASSSPGLNTEAFF; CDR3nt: TGTGCCAGCAGTTCGCCAGGACTGAACACTGAAGCTTTCTTT
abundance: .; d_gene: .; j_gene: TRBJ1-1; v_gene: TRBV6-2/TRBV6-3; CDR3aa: CASSYSARGTEAFF; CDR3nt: TGTGCCAGCAGTTACTCTGCGCGGGGGACTGAAGCTTTCTTT
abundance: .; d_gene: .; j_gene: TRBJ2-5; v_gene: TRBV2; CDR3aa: CASSAATGRETQYF; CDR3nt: TGTGCCAGCAGTGCCGCGACAGGGAGGGAGACCCAGTACTTC
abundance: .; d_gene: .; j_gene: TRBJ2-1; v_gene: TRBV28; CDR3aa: CASSSTGTSSYNEQFF; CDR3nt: TGTGCCAGCAGTTCTACCGGGACGAGCTCCTACAATGAGCAGTTCTTC
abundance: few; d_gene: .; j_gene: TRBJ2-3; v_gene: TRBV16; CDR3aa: CASSQSRQSTDTQYF; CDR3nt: TGTGCCAGCAGCCAATCCCGTCAGAGCACAGATACGCAGTATTTT
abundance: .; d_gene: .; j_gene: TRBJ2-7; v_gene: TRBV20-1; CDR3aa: CSAIADSYEQYF; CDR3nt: TGCAGTGCTATCGCAGACTCCTACGAGCAGTACTTC
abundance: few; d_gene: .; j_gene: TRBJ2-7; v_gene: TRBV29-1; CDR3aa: CSVVSRGYEQYF; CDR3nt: TGCAGCGTTGTCTCCCGGGGCTACGAGCAGTACTTC
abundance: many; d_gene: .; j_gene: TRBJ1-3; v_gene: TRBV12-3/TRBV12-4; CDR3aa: CASGRVEIGSGNTIYF; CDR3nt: TGTGCCAGCGGCCGCGTGGAGATCGGCTCTGGAAACACCATATATTTT
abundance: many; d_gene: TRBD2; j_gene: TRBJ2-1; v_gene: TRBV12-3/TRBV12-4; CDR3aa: CASSRLAGRGEQFF; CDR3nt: TGTGCCAGCAGTAGACTAGCGGGAAGGGGGGAGCAGTTCTTC
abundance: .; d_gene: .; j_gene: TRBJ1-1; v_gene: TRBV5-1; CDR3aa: CASKLGYGNTEAFF; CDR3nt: TGCGCCAGCAAACTGGGTTACGGGAACACTGAAGCTTTCTTT
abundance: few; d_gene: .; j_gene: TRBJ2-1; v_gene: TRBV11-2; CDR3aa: CASSSFSDTYNEQFF; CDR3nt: TGTGCCAGCAGCTCCTTTAGTGATACCTACAATGAGCAGTTCTTC
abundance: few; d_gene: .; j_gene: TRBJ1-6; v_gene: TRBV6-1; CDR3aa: CASSEIGKNSPLHF; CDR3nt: TGTGCCAGCAGTGAAATTGGTAAAAATTCACCCCTCCACTTT